A single sample gave rise to the 30 T cell receptor beta chains below, sequenced in a study of blood T cell repertoires in COVID-19. The repertoire was sequenced with immunoSEQ multiplex PCR; TCRdb's copy has only in-frame clones and lacks some. The table shows 110,000 or so clones, with 75% to 85% occurring only once. Sequences were obtained from peripheral blood. Every receptor here comes from a human donor in a cohort sampled during active COVID-19.

The chain uses TRBV19 and TRBJ2-4; 7 nucleotides line up with TRBD1. The CDR3 covers 15 residues. V lost 6 bases and J lost 3; bases outside the gene matches: 8. Germline V gene lookup returns CDR1 LNHDA and CDR2 SQIVND (reference sequence). Here the CDR3 reads CASRSGGSGKNIQYF. CDR3 nucleotide sequence: TGTGCCAGTAGATCAGGGGGATCAGGCAAAAACATTCAGTACTTC.

This clone came up a few times. This chain links TRBV7-6 with TRBJ2-7, with 12 bases aligning to TRBD1. The CDR3 loop spans 15 amino acids. Germline CDR1 SGHVS, CDR2 FNYEAQ. Trimming took 3 bases from V and 7 from J; bases not matched to a gene: 7. In DNA form, the CDR3 reads TGTGCCAGCAGCTTGGAGGGACAGGGGGCCGGGGAGCAGTACTTC. Encoded protein: CASSLEGQGAGEQYF.

The chain combines TRBV29-1 with TRBJ2-1, with D perhaps TRBD1 (5 bases). The germline V gene has CDR1 SQVTM and CDR2 ANQGSEA. The CDR3 covers 15 residues. Trimming took 4 bases from V and 3 from J, leaving 16 bases between them. Here the CDR3 DNA reads TGCAGCGTTGTAGGTCAGACAGAGAACTACAATGAGCAGTTCTTC. It translates to CSVVGQTENYNEQFF.

A few counts support this clone. The gene calls are TRBV11-2 and TRBJ1-6; D unclear. Germline V CDR1 and CDR2: SGHAT, FQNNGV. This CDR3 comprises 15 residues. Trimming left V 2 bases short and J 7 bases short, with 12 bases between. CDR3 residues: CASSLPGVGNSPLHF. The CDR3 DNA sequence: TGTGCCAGCAGCTTACCCGGGGTTGGGAATTCACCCCTCCACTTT. Complete variable domain (other parts from reference TRBV11-2 and TRBJ1-6): EAGVAQSPRYKIIEKRQSVAFWCNPISGHATLYWYQQILGQGPKLLIQFQNNGVVDDSQLPKDRFSAERLKGVDSTLKIQPAKLEDSAVYLCASSLPGVGNSPLHFGNGTRLTVT.

V and J are TRBV24-1 and TRBJ2-5, with TRBD1 matching over 7 bases. The V gene end was trimmed by 4 bases and the J gene end by 5 bases; junction bases not matched to a gene: 6. The CDR3 is 14 residues long. Germline CDR1 and CDR2: KGHDR and SFDVKD. The chain's CDR3 is CATSETGMGETQYF. DNA of the CDR3: TGTGCCACCAGTGAGACAGGGATGGGGGAGACCCAGTACTTC.

The rearrangement uses TRBV30 and TRBJ2-1, with TRBD2 identical over 11 bases. CDR3 length: 12 residues. The germline V gene has CDR1 GTSNPN and CDR2 SVGIG (reference sequence). V was clipped by 5 bases and J by 10 bases; unmatched bases: 4. For the CDR3, the DNA is TGTGCCTGGTCCGTAGCGGGAGGGGAGCAGTTCTTC. Translated, it gives CAWSVAGGEQFF.

The chain recombines TRBV18 with TRBJ1-2; D remains ambiguous. The ends were cut back, 2 bases at V and 0 bases at J, with 16 bases in the middle. The CDR3 sequence is 17 residues long. CDR1 KGHSH and CDR2 LQKENI come from the germline V gene. DNA for the CDR3: TGTGCCAGCTCACCAAGTGCGGCTCGGGGTCCTAACTATGGCTACACCTTC. Its protein product is CASSPSAARGPNYGYTF.

CDR3 in amino acids: CASSTPWEGRSGVYEQYF. CDR3 sequence (DNA): TGTGCCAGCAGCACCCCGTGGGAGGGGCGCTCTGGGGTCTACGAGCAGTACTTC. This chain links TRBV7-2 with TRBJ2-7, with 7 bases identical to TRBD2. Per the germline V gene, CDR1 is SGHTA and CDR2 is FQGNSA. The V and J ends lost 5 bases and 3 bases, in that order; junction bases with no gene match: 19. The CDR3 extends over 18 amino acids.

The rearrangement uses TRBV18 and TRBJ1-2; D remains unclear. V was trimmed by 0 bases and J by 7 bases, leaving 9 bases between them. Looked up from germline, CDR1 is KGHSH and CDR2 is LQKENI. The CDR3 consists of 13 residues. The CDR3 DNA reads as TGTGCCAGCTCACCACCGTCCGGGATTGGCTACACCTTC. Translation gives CASSPPSGIGYTF.

This clone was seen just once. The CDR3 reads CASSSRLAETSSTDTQYF. In DNA, the CDR3 is TGTGCCAGCAGTTCTAGACTAGCGGAGACTTCTAGCACAGATACGCAGTATTTT. This chain uses TRBV27 with TRBJ2-3, with 9 positions matching TRBD2. The germline V gene encodes CDR1 MNHEY and CDR2 SMNVEV (reference sequence). The CDR3 length is 18 residues. The V gene end was trimmed by 4 bases and the J gene end by 0 bases; junction bases not matched to a gene: 11.

The V call is TRBV11-2, the J call TRBJ2-7; D is perhaps TRBD1 (5 bases). From germline, CDR1 is SGHAT and CDR2 FQNNGV. V shed 1 base and J shed 5 bases, with 9 bases lying between them. The CDR3 contains 13 residues. The CDR3 here is CASSLAGSDEQYF. In DNA form, the CDR3 reads TGTGCCAGCAGCTTAGCAGGGTCCGACGAGCAGTACTTC.

J is TRBJ2-7 and V is TRBV5-4; 11 positions agree with TRBD1. Trimming cost V 0 bases and J 9 bases; bases outside gene matches: 11. CDR3 length: 16 amino acids. The germline gives CDR1 SGHNT, CDR2 YYREEE (reference sequence). CDR3 coding DNA: TGTGCCAGCAGCTTGGCCGGGACAGGGGGACTACGGGGGCAGTACTTC. It codes for CASSLAGTGGLRGQYF. Full variable domain (outside the CDR3, taken from reference TRBV5-4 and TRBJ2-7): ETGVTQSPTHLIKTRGQQVTLRCSSQSGHNTVSWYQQALGQGPQFIFQYYREEENGRGNFPPRFSGLQFPNYSSELNVNALELDDSALYLCASSLAGTGGLRGQYFGPGTRLTVT.

J is TRBJ2-5 and V is TRBV29-1; 11 bases agree with TRBD2. V lost 4 bases, J lost 1 base, and 5 bases stayed unmatched. CDR1 and CDR2 (germline): SQVTM, ANQGSEA. CDR3 length equals 15 residues. CDR3 DNA sequence: TGCAGCGTTGTCTTAGCGGGAGGGTCCCAAGAGACCCAGTACTTC. Its protein product is CSVVLAGGSQETQYF.

V and J are TRBV7-8 and TRBJ1-1; unclear D gene. V was trimmed by 5 bases and J by 0 bases, leaving 16 bases between them. The CDR3 totals 16 residues. The germline CDR1 and CDR2 sequences are SGHVS and FQNEAQ. The CDR3 sequence is CASSLSTTQMNTEAFF. The DNA for the CDR3 is TGTGCCAGCAGCCTGTCAACTACTCAAATGAACACTGAAGCTTTCTTT.

The chain uses TRBV5-1 and TRBJ2-3; possibly TRBD1 for D (6 bases). The V gene lost 2 bases and the J gene lost 2 bases, with 12 bases spanning the gap. The germline V gene encodes CDR1 SGHRS and CDR2 YFSETQ. CDR3 length: 15 amino acids. The CDR3 protein is CASSLLQGSTDTQYF. The DNA of the CDR3 is TGCGCCAGCAGCTTATTGCAGGGGTCCACAGATACGCAGTATTTT.

CDR3 nucleotide sequence: TGTGCCAGCAGCCGAGGGACTAGCTCGAGCTCCTACGAGCAGTACTTC. It specifies CASSRGTSSSSYEQYF. The rearrangement links TRBV9 to TRBJ2-7, with 9 bases lining up with TRBD2. The V gene end was trimmed by 4 bases and the J gene end by 0 bases; junction bases not matched to a gene: 8. Germline V CDR1 and CDR2: SGDLS, YYNGEE. CDR3 size: 16 residues.

The V call is TRBV5-4, the J call TRBJ2-3; 9 positions match TRBD2. Germline V lookup: CDR1 SGHNT, CDR2 YYREEE (reference sequence). This CDR3 is built from 16 residues. J was trimmed by 6 bases and V by 1 base; bases with no gene match: 9. CDR3 nucleotide sequence: TGTGCCAGCAGCTTGATGAGTGGGACTAGCTTTGATACGCAGTATTTT. It yields the protein CASSLMSGTSFDTQYF. The variable domain in full, completed from reference TRBV5-4 and TRBJ2-3, reads ETGVTQSPTHLIKTRGQQVTLRCSSQSGHNTVSWYQQALGQGPQFIFQYYREEENGRGNFPPRFSGLQFPNYSSELNVNALELDDSALYLCASSLMSGTSFDTQYFGPGTRLTVL.

This clone has more than one count but fewer than ten. The rearrangement links TRBV2 to TRBJ1-5; 7 bases agree with TRBD1. V shed 8 bases, J shed 1 base, and the junction held 2 bases outside the gene matches. Germline assignment: CDR1 SNHLY and CDR2 FYNNEI. The CDR3 consists of 13 residues. CDR3 region: CASAQGSNQPQHF. The DNA for the CDR3 is TGTGCCAGCGCACAGGGGAGCAATCAGCCCCAGCATTTT.

V is TRBV2 and J is TRBJ2-7, with a tentative D call TRBD2 (5 bases). Germline CDR1 is SNHLY and CDR2 is FYNNEI. The CDR3 spans 12 residues. Deletions cut 6 bases from V and 2 bases from J, with 8 bases between. DNA for the CDR3: TGTGCCAGCAGAGCCGGGGCCTACGAGCAGTACTTC. Encoded protein: CASRAGAYEQYF.

The genes are TRBV14 and TRBJ2-2; 13 bases align to TRBD2. Trimming removed 2 bases from V and 1 base from J; junction bases left unmatched: 10. The CDR3 sequence is 20 residues long. The V gene's germline CDR1 is SGHDN and CDR2 FVKESK. CDR3 sequence: CASSQNSRTSGGLNTGELFF. The DNA for the CDR3 is TGTGCCAGCAGCCAAAACTCACGGACTAGCGGGGGACTGAACACCGGGGAGCTGTTTTTT.

The J gene is TRBJ1-1, the V gene TRBV6-5; possible D gene TRBD1, 6 bases. CDR3 length equals 15 residues. CDR1 MNHEY and CDR2 SVGAGI come from the germline V gene. V lost 6 bases and J lost 0, with 14 bases in between. The CDR3: CASSIQGLVNTEAFF. The CDR3 nucleotides are TGTGCCAGCAGCATACAGGGTCTAGTGAACACTGAAGCTTTCTTT.

The chain links TRBV6-2 or TRBV6-3 to TRBJ2-7; TRBD2 might be the D (5 bases). The V gene lost 5 bases and the J gene lost 3 bases, with 17 bases spanning the gap. CDR1 and CDR2 from the germline V gene are MNHEY and SVGEGT. The CDR3 has 15 amino acids. In nucleotides, the CDR3 is TGTGCCAGCAGTGACCACAGCAACAGCGGCTACGAGCAGTACTTC. Protein: CASSDHSNSGYEQYF.

The chain employs TRBV6-5 and TRBJ1-3, with D unresolved. The V gene's germline CDR1 is MNHEY and CDR2 SVGAGI. The CDR3 is 12 residues long. V gave up 5 bases and J gave up 2 bases, with 4 bases separating them. The CDR3 here is CASSPAGNTIYF. CDR3 in DNA: TGTGCCAGCAGTCCAGCTGGAAACACCATATATTTT.

This clone was picked up one time. The chain joins TRBV3-1 (or the pseudogene TRBV3-2) to TRBJ1-5, with D perhaps TRBD1 (5 bases). Germline CDR1 reads LGHDT; CDR2 reads YNNKEL (reference sequence). The CDR3 length is 16 residues. Between the trimmed V and J ends, which lost 4 bases and 5 bases, there was a span of 18 bases. CDR3 loop: CASSPIATAIHQPQHF. The CDR3, as DNA: TGTGCCAGCAGCCCCATCGCGACAGCGATTCATCAGCCCCAGCATTTT.

There are a few counts of this clone. The chain links TRBV7-2 to TRBJ1-1; D remains unclear. Germline CDR1 reads SGHTA; CDR2 reads FQGNSA. The germline V and J ends were trimmed by 8 bases and 0 bases, with 7 bases remaining between them. The CDR3 sequence is 12 residues long. CDR3 nucleotide sequence: TGTGCCAGCTCCGGAGTGAACACTGAAGCTTTCTTT. Protein sequence: CASSGVNTEAFF.

The rearrangement joins TRBV5-5 to TRBJ2-5; TRBD2 agrees at 9 bases. J lost 1 base, V lost 4 bases, and 11 bases had no gene match. Germline CDR1 and CDR2: SGHKS and YYEKEE (reference sequence). The CDR3 length is 17 residues. In DNA form, the CDR3 reads TGTGCCAGCAGCCGACGACGCGGGGGGGAGATCCAAGAGACCCAGTACTTC. This gives the protein CASSRRRGGEIQETQYF.

J is TRBJ1-1 and V is TRBV27; tentatively, D is TRBD1 (6 bases). Deletions cut 2 bases from V and 0 bases from J, with 7 bases between. CDR3 length: 14 residues. Germline lookup yields CDR1 MNHEY and CDR2 SMNVEV (reference sequence). CDR3 coding DNA: TGTGCCAGCAGTTTACAGGGGATGAACACTGAAGCTTTCTTT. It is translated as CASSLQGMNTEAFF.

The rearrangement uses TRBV27 and TRBJ2-3, with a possible D match to TRBD2 (6 bases). Germline V gene sequence: CDR1 MNHEY, CDR2 SMNVEV (reference sequence). CDR3 length equals 15 residues. V gave up 8 bases and J gave up 2 bases, with 17 bases separating them. The CDR3 loop reads CASGGRTNPTDTQYF. DNA for the CDR3: TGTGCCAGCGGGGGTAGGACTAACCCCACAGATACGCAGTATTTT.

The chain uses TRBV7-6 and TRBJ1-1; D is perhaps TRBD1 (5 bases). Trimming left V 1 base short and J 1 base short, with 10 bases between. Germline assignment: CDR1 SGHVS and CDR2 FNYEAQ. CDR3 length: 15 amino acids. CDR3 sequence reads: CASSLVDSRNTEAFF. In DNA form, the CDR3 reads TGTGCCAGCAGCTTAGTAGACAGTAGGAACACTGAAGCTTTCTTT.

This chain connects TRBV10-3 to TRBJ1-2; D ambiguous. CDR3 length: 13 amino acids. The ends were cut back, 2 bases at V and 6 bases at J, with 10 bases in the middle. The germline V gene encodes CDR1 ENHRY and CDR2 SYGVKD. The CDR3 DNA sequence: TGTGCCATCAGTGAGACGGGGAGCGATGGCTACACCTTC. Translation: CAISETGSDGYTF.